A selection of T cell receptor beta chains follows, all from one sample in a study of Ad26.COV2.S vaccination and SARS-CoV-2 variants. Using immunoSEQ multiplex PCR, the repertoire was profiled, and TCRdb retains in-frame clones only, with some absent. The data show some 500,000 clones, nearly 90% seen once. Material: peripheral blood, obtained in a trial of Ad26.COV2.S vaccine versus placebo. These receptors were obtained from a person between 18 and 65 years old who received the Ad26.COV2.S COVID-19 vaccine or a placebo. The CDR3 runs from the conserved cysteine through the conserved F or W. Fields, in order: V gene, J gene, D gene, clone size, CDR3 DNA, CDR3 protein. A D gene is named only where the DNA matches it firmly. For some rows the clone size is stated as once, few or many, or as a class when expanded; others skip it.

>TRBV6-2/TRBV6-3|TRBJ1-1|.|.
TGTGCCAGCAGTTACTCAACTTGGACGGCGAACACTGAAGCTTTCTTT
CASSYSTWTANTEAFF
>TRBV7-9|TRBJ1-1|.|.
TGTGCCAGCAGTCCACAGGGACCAGAAGCTTTCTTT
CASSPQGPEAFF
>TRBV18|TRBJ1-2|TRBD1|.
TGTGCCAGCTCATTCCGGGACAGTAAATACACCTTC
CASSFRDSKYTF
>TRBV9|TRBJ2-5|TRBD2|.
TGTGCCAGCAGCTCCAGGGGACTAGCGGTCCAAGAGACCCAGTACTTC
CASSSRGLAVQETQYF
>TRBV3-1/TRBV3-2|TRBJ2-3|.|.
TGTGCCAGCCGCAGGTGGGGGGTATTTAGCACAGATACGCAGTATTTT
CASRRWGVFSTDTQYF
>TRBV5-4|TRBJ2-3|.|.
TGTGCCAGCAGCTTTGTAACGCCAGATACGCAGTATTTT
CASSFVTPDTQYF
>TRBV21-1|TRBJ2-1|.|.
TGTGCCAGGGACGGACTAGCGGAGAACAATGAGCAGTTCTTC
CARDGLAENNEQFF
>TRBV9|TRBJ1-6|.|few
TGTGCCAGCAGCCCTCAGCTCGTCAGCTCCTATAATTCACCCCTCCACTTT
CASSPQLVSSYNSPLHF
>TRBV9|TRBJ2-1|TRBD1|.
TGTGCCAGCACTCCAGGGGGATACTCCTACAATGAGCAGTTCTTC
CASTPGGYSYNEQFF
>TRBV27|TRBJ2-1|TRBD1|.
TGTGCCAGCAGTGTACTCCTCGACAGGGCGAGGGAGCAGTTCTTC
CASSVLLDRAREQFF
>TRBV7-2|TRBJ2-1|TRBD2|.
TGTGCCAGCAGCTTGGGACTAGCGGGACCCAATGAGCAGTTCTTC
CASSLGLAGPNEQFF